Below are 7 T cell receptor beta chains sequenced from a single sample in a study of T-cell reconstitution after alpha-beta-depleted transplantation in children. TCRbeta library preparation incorporated unique molecular identifiers. TCRdb itself ran the PCR reads through MiXCR, one entry per CDR3 protein. The sample lists 330,000 or so distinct CDR3 sequences, about 9.5% occurring once. Here the sequenced sample was PBMCs, taken before TCRalphabeta/CD19-depleted stem cell transplant. The receptor set was obtained from a boy in the first two years of life with acute myeloid leukemia, due to receive a stem cell transplant.

Only a few counts were recorded for this clonotype. The chain is built from TRBV12-3 or TRBV12-4 and TRBJ1-1, with a weak D call TRBD1 (6 bases). This CDR3 contains 15 residues. V was cut by 4 bases and J by 5 bases, with 17 bases left in between. CDR3 coding DNA: TGTGCCAGCAGTTGGGCAGGGCAAAGGGGGACTGAAGCTTTCTTT. It codes for CASSWAGQRGTEAFF.

This clonotype was counted between two and nine times. The chain joins TRBV6-1 to TRBJ1-1; 7 bases map to TRBD1. This CDR3 region has 15 residues. The V gene end was trimmed by 6 bases and the J gene end by 1 base; junction bases not matched to a gene: 8. Germline CDR1 MNHNS, CDR2 SASEGT. The CDR3 loop is CASRTDRAANTEAFF. CDR3 DNA sequence: TGTGCCAGCAGGACTGACAGGGCGGCGAACACTGAAGCTTTCTTT.

This clonotype has only a few counts. The rearrangement joins TRBV5-1 to TRBJ1-1, with D possibly being TRBD1 (5 bases). V dropped 4 bases and J dropped 2 bases, with 24 bases sitting between them. Germline CDR1 and CDR2: SGHRS and YFSETQ. The CDR3 spans 18 residues. The CDR3 here is CASSPLRGERDLNTEAFF. The CDR3 nucleotides read TGCGCCAGCAGCCCCCTTCGAGGGGAGAGAGATCTCAACACTGAAGCTTTCTTT.

This clonotype was seen repeatedly, ten times or more. The CDR3 sequence: CASTQGDENIQYF. The CDR3 nucleotides are TGTGCCAGCACCCAGGGTGACGAAAACATTCAGTACTTC. The chain employs TRBV3-1 and TRBJ2-4; D might be TRBD1 (5 bases). CDR3 length: 13 amino acids. Trimming stripped 7 bases from V and 5 bases from J, with 12 bases between. Germline CDR1 and CDR2: LGHDT and YNNKEL (reference sequence).

This clonotype occurred many times. This chain uses TRBV19 with TRBJ2-1, with D possibly being TRBD2 (6 bases). The CDR3 has 14 residues. Per the germline V gene, CDR1 is LNHDA and CDR2 is SQIVND (reference sequence). V gave up 4 bases and J gave up 1 base, with 8 bases separating them. The DNA of the CDR3 is TGTGCCAGTAGTACGGGAGTATCCTACAATGAGCAGTTCTTC. Protein: CASSTGVSYNEQFF. The full variable domain, in which reference TRBV19 and TRBJ2-1 provide the parts outside the CDR3, is DGGITQSPKYLFRKEGQNVTLSCEQNLNHDAMYWYRQDPGQGLRLIYYSQIVNDFQKGDIAEGYSVSREKKESFPLTVTSAQKNPTAFYLCASSTGVSYNEQFFGPGTRLTVL.

This clonotype was seen many times. The CDR3 DNA follows: TGTGCCAGCAGCGTAGCTGTGGACAGGGGAGGGACCCAGTACTTC. This translates into CASSVAVDRGGTQYF. The gene calls are TRBV9 and TRBJ2-5; 9 bases are shared with TRBD1. The ends lost 0 bases at V and 7 bases at J; junction bases unmatched: 7. CDR1 is SGDLS and CDR2 is YYNGEE in the germline V gene. The CDR3 is made up of 15 amino acids.

This clonotype occurred many times. The rearrangement links TRBV24-1 to TRBJ2-1; TRBD2 agrees at 7 bases. The V segment lost 3 bases and the J segment 7 bases; nucleotides outside the gene matches: 2. Germline-derived CDR1 and CDR2 are KGHDR and SFDVKD. This CDR3 has 13 amino acids. The CDR3 spells CATSDHSGNEQFF. The CDR3 DNA reads as TGTGCCACCAGTGATCATAGCGGGAATGAGCAGTTCTTC.